These 2 T cell receptor beta chains share one sample of origin, sequenced in a study of cytomegalovirus exposure and HLA in healthy donors. The PCR ran on 60 Vbeta and 13 Jbeta primers. Clones were sequenced by immunoSEQ multiplex PCR, and TCRdb holds only the in-frame ones, with some missing. The sample shows about 160,000 clones, around 84% of them seen only once. Sequenced material: PBMCs. The receptors shown here come from a man aged 18 to 29 in good health and CMV-seropositive.

V usage is TRBV7-9 and J usage is TRBJ1-5, with D unclear. Germline CDR1 reads SEHNR; CDR2 reads FQNEAQ (reference sequence). The CDR3 is 15 amino acids. V was cut by 1 base and J by 3 bases, with 10 bases left in between. The DNA of the CDR3 is TGTGCCAGCAGCTTAGAATGGCAGAACAATCAGCCCCAGCATTTT. Its translation is CASSLEWQNNQPQHF.

The chain joins TRBV18 to TRBJ1-2; D gene unclear. From germline, CDR1 is KGHSH and CDR2 LQKENI. V lost 1 base and J 5 bases, leaving 11 bases between the germline ends. The CDR3 totals 14 residues. CDR3 residues: CASSPREFEYGYTF. The CDR3 nucleotides read TGTGCCAGCTCACCACGGGAGTTCGAATATGGCTACACCTTC. The full variable domain, its missing parts supplied by reference TRBV18 and TRBJ1-2, is NAGVMQNPRHLVRRRGQEARLRCSPMKGHSHVYWYRQLPEEGLKFMVYLQKENIIDESGMPKERFSAEFPKEGPSILRIQQVVRGDSAAYFCASSPREFEYGYTFGSGTRLTVV.